Below, 30 T cell receptor beta chains from the same sample are listed, as sequenced in a study of blood T cells in healthy people across ages. Primed by a sample-barcoded 5' primer and a J-beta primer mix, a second PCR proceeded for 7 to 11 cycles. TCRdb passed the 5' RACE reads through MiXCR, listing each CDR3 protein once. The table records approximately 670,000 distinct CDR3 sequences, around 43% of them present only once. The sequenced material came from blood. These receptors originate from a man at least 80 years old in good health.

As regards this clonotype: A clone one base away is much larger, so this may be a read error. The genes are TRBV29-1 and TRBJ1-1; D unclear. This CDR3 is built from 12 residues. The ends were cut back, 4 bases at V and 1 base at J, with 7 bases in the middle. Germline V gene sequence: CDR1 SQVTM, CDR2 ANQGSEA. CDR3 coding DNA: TGCAGCGTTGGGATAGGGAACACTGAAGCTTTCTTT. It specifies CSVGIGNTEAFF. Looking up the rest from reference TRBV29-1 and TRBJ1-1 gives the full variable domain: SAVISQKPSRDICQRGTSLTIQCQVDSQVTMMFWYRQQPGQSLTLIATANQGSEATYESGFVIDKFPISRPNLTFSTLTVSNMSPEDSSIYLCSVGIGNTEAFFGQGTRLTVV.

This clonotype was detected only a few times. This chain connects TRBV25-1 to TRBJ1-6; possibly TRBD1 for D (5 bases). Germline V lookup: CDR1 MGHDK, CDR2 SYGVNS. This CDR3 is built from 15 residues. V lost 5 bases, J lost 7 bases, and 15 bases lay in between. CDR3 sequence reads: CASSRKGNLNSPLHF. The CDR3 DNA sequence: TGTGCCAGCAGTAGGAAGGGGAATCTAAATTCACCCCTCCACTTT.

This clonotype was seen only a few times. The chain combines TRBV20-1 with TRBJ2-1, with unresolved D. This CDR3 contains 13 residues. Trimming left V 5 bases short and J 0 bases short, with 8 bases between. CDR1 is DFQATT and CDR2 is SNEGSKA in the germline V gene (reference sequence). The CDR3 DNA is TGCAGTGCTGTACCGAGCTCCTACAATGAGCAGTTCTTC. Translated: CSAVPSSYNEQFF.

This clonotype was seen many times. The chain is built from TRBV29-1 and TRBJ2-7; D gene unclear. V gave up 4 bases and J gave up 1 base, with 8 bases separating them. The CDR3 length is 12 residues. Per the germline V gene, CDR1 is SQVTM and CDR2 is ANQGSEA. The CDR3 nucleotides read TGCAGCGTTGTTCAGAATTCCTACGAGCAGTACTTC. It encodes CSVVQNSYEQYF.

Only a few counts were recorded for this clonotype. The chain recombines TRBV12-3 or TRBV12-4 with TRBJ2-3; TRBD1 matches at 8 bases. This CDR3 has 13 amino acids. The junction had 9 bases not matched to a gene; V was cut back by 5 bases and J by 11 bases. The CDR3 coding sequence is TGTGCCAGCAGTCTCCGGAGGGACAGGCAGCAGTATTTT. Translation gives CASSLRRDRQQYF.

This clonotype was found a few times. The chain employs TRBV4-3 and TRBJ2-5, with 9 nucleotides matching TRBD1. The J call may be mistaken, given a closer DNA end match to TRBJ2-7. Germline V CDR1 and CDR2: LGHNA, YSLEER. The CDR3 runs 15 residues. The chain's CDR3 is CASSRLGTGTSEQYF. The CDR3 DNA follows: TGCGCCAGCAGCCGCCTCGGGACAGGGACAAGCGAGCAGTACTTC.

This clonotype was counted many times. The rearrangement joins TRBV12-3 or TRBV12-4 to TRBJ2-1; possibly TRBD1 for D (5 bases). With 4 bases removed from V and 4 bases from J, the gap between germline ends came to 14 bases. The CDR3 has 15 residues. The CDR3 loop reads CASSSYDREYNEQFF. DNA of the CDR3: TGTGCCAGCAGTTCCTACGACAGAGAATACAATGAGCAGTTCTTC.

The J gene is TRBJ2-1, the V gene TRBV28; TRBD2 matches at 7 bases. J gave up 9 bases and V 6 bases, and 14 bases lay outside the gene matches. CDR3 length: 15 residues. CDR1 and CDR2 from the germline V gene are MDHEN and SYDVKM. CDR3 nucleotides: TGTGCCAGCAGCCTCAGCGGGAAGTGGTCGGGTGAGCAGTTCTTC. It translates to CASSLSGKWSGEQFF.

The CDR3 protein is CASRSATLETDTQYF. For the CDR3, the DNA is TGTGCCAGCAGATCAGCCACTCTAGAGACAGATACGCAGTATTTT. The rearrangement uses TRBV7-8 and TRBJ2-3, with no clear D. Trimming shortened V by 6 bases and J by 3 bases, and 16 bases separated the two germline ends. Per the germline V gene, CDR1 is SGHVS and CDR2 is FQNEAQ. This CDR3 region has 15 residues.

This clonotype has just a few counts. V gene TRBV29-1 combines with J gene TRBJ2-3; D is unresolved. V was trimmed by 1 base and J by 1 base, leaving 3 bases between them. CDR3 length: 12 amino acids. Germline CDR1 and CDR2: SQVTM and ANQGSEA. Here the CDR3 reads CSVEAGTDTQYF. Written as DNA, the CDR3 is TGCAGCGTTGAAGCGGGCACAGATACGCAGTATTTT.

This chain connects TRBV6-1 to TRBJ2-7; the D gene is possibly TRBD1 (5 bases). The tail of the sequence fits TRBJ2-5 better, so the J call may be wrong. Germline-derived CDR1 and CDR2 are MNHNS and SASEGT. The CDR3 covers 12 residues. The DNA for the CDR3 is TGTGCCAGCAATTGGGGCCGGGAGACCCAGTACTTC. Residues: CASNWGRETQYF.

The chain employs TRBV3-1 and TRBJ2-3; a weak D match, TRBD2 (6 bases). The V end was cut by 4 bases, the J end by 0 bases, with 14 bases between. From germline, CDR1 is LGHDT and CDR2 YNNKEL (reference sequence). The CDR3 has 16 amino acids. In nucleotides, the CDR3 is TGTGCCAGCAGCCGAGGGAGTAGCGGAAGCACAGATACGCAGTATTTT. Residues: CASSRGSSGSTDTQYF.

This clonotype was picked up a small number of times. The V call is TRBV5-1, the J call TRBJ2-4; no reliable D call. V lost 4 bases and J 3 bases, leaving 14 bases between the germline ends. Germline V CDR1 and CDR2: SGHRS, YFSETQ. The CDR3 contains 15 residues. The CDR3 coding sequence is TGCGCCAGCAGCGAAAACAGTTTAGTCAAAAACATTCAGTACTTC. Protein: CASSENSLVKNIQYF.

The V and J genes are TRBV7-6 and TRBJ1-2; D is undetermined. Looked up from germline, CDR1 is SGHVS and CDR2 is FNYEAQ. Trimming took off 1 base at V and 5 bases at J, with 14 bases between the two ends. The CDR3 is made up of 15 amino acids. Here the CDR3 reads CASSLGSGFGYGYTF. CDR3 DNA: TGTGCCAGCAGCTTAGGTTCCGGGTTTGGATATGGCTACACCTTC.

A few counts support this clonotype. The chain employs TRBV5-5 and TRBJ1-1, with 7 bases identical to TRBD1. The ends lost 0 bases at V and 4 bases at J; junction bases unmatched: 3. Per germline, CDR1 SGHKS and CDR2 YYEKEE (reference sequence). This CDR3 is built from 14 residues. In nucleotides, the CDR3 is TGTGCCAGCAGCTTGGGGGACAGAATCACTGAAGCTTTCTTT. Protein: CASSLGDRITEAFF.

In this sample, this clonotype turned up a few times. This clone may be a read error of a much larger clone one base away. The V and J genes are TRBV5-5 and TRBJ2-7; D is possibly TRBD2 (5 bases). V was trimmed by 4 bases and J by 4 bases, leaving 15 bases between them. CDR3 length: 14 residues. Germline CDR1 reads SGHKS; CDR2 reads YYEKEE (reference sequence). CDR3 nucleotide sequence: TGTGCCAGCAGCGTGGTTGGACGGGGATACGAGCAGTACTTC. Translation: CASSVVGRGYEQYF. The variable domain in full, completed from reference TRBV5-5 and TRBJ2-7, reads DAGVTQSPTHLIKTRGQQVTLRCSPISGHKSVSWYQQVLGQGPQFIFQYYEKEERGRGNFPDRFSARQFPNYSSELNVNALLLGDSALYLCASSVVGRGYEQYFGPGTRLTVT.

With regard to this clonotype: A junction end diverges from the germline sequence, so it may reflect a read error. This CDR3 reads CASCQGKPSTDTQYF. The CDR3 DNA reads TGTGCCAGCTGCCAAGGGAAACCAAGCACAGATACGCAGTATTTT. The J gene is TRBJ2-3, the V gene TRBV14; unclear D gene. The CDR3 is made up of 15 amino acids. The germline V gene encodes CDR1 SGHDN and CDR2 FVKESK.

This clonotype has a handful of counts. This sequence joins TRBV28 and TRBJ2-7; no reliable D call. This CDR3 has 11 amino acids. Germline V gives CDR1 MDHEN, CDR2 SYDVKM. The ends were cut back, 4 bases at V and 8 bases at J, with 9 bases in the middle. This CDR3 is CASSSVQKQYF. The CDR3 DNA reads as TGTGCCAGCAGTTCCGTTCAAAAGCAGTACTTC. Together with reference TRBV28 and TRBJ2-7, the CDR3 gives the full variable domain: DVKVTQSSRYLVKRTGEKVFLECVQDMDHENMFWYRQDPGLGLRLIYFSYDVKMKEKGDIPEGYSVSREKKERFSLILESASTNQTSMYLCASSSVQKQYFGPGTRLTVT.

The rearrangement joins TRBV5-1 to TRBJ1-6; D is unclear. Germline CDR1 SGHRS, CDR2 YFSETQ. V shed 6 bases and J shed 4 bases, with 11 bases lying between them. This CDR3 region has 14 residues. The CDR3 loop reads CASNEGQYNSPLHF. The DNA for the CDR3 is TGCGCCAGCAATGAAGGGCAATATAATTCACCCCTCCACTTT.

The CDR3 sequence is CASSSPGRAHYEQYF. For the CDR3, the DNA is TGTGCCAGCAGTTCCCCGGGACGGGCCCACTACGAGCAGTACTTC. The J gene is TRBJ2-7, the V gene TRBV28; D is perhaps TRBD1 or TRBD2 (5 bases each). The V and J ends lost 4 bases and 3 bases respectively, with 16 bases between them. The length of the CDR3 is 15 residues. Germline loops: CDR1 MDHEN, CDR2 SYDVKM.

This sequence joins TRBV20-1 and TRBJ2-3, with TRBD1 matching 9 bases. The trim removed 5 bases at V and 5 bases at J, leaving 8 bases unmatched. Germline V gene lookup returns CDR1 DFQATT and CDR2 SNEGSKA (reference sequence). This CDR3 has 14 residues. The CDR3 here is CSAADRGEGDTQYF. As DNA, the CDR3 is TGCAGTGCTGCCGACAGGGGGGAAGGAGATACGCAGTATTTT.

Only a few counts were recorded for this clonotype. This chain uses TRBV14 with TRBJ2-3; 8 bases fit TRBD2. With V trimmed by 2 bases and J by 3 bases, 4 bases remained unmatched. Germline V lookup: CDR1 SGHDN, CDR2 FVKESK. The CDR3 covers 15 residues. In DNA, the CDR3 is TGTGCCAGCAGCCAAATCGGGGGGGCGACAGATACGCAGTATTTT. Protein product: CASSQIGGATDTQYF.

In the case of this clonotype: A much bigger clone sits one base away, suggesting this may be a read error. The chain links TRBV29-1 to TRBJ2-3; D perhaps matches TRBD2 (7 bases). The CDR3 is 18 amino acids. The V gene's germline CDR1 is SQVTM and CDR2 ANQGSEA. Trimming left V 0 bases short and J 8 bases short, with 27 bases between. In nucleotides, the CDR3 is TGCAGCGTTGAAGATCCCCGGGGGGAACAGTCCCTAGGGGGTACGCAGTATTTT. It specifies CSVEDPRGEQSLGGTQYF.

V usage is TRBV4-2 and J usage is TRBJ2-2; 16 nucleotides align to TRBD2. J was trimmed by 7 bases and V by 1 base; bases with no gene match: 9. CDR3 length: 19 residues. Germline CDR1 LGHNA, CDR2 YNFKEQ. Here the CDR3 DNA reads TGTGCCAGCAGCCAAGGCCCGGGACTAGCGGGAGGGCTACTCGGGGAGCTGTTTTTT. It specifies CASSQGPGLAGGLLGELFF.

In this sample, this clonotype turned up once. The chain carries TRBV20-1 and TRBJ1-1, with 7 bases matching TRBD1. CDR3 length equals 16 residues. V gave up 3 bases and J gave up 5 bases; unmatched junction bases: 15. The germline gives CDR1 DFQATT, CDR2 SNEGSKA (reference sequence). CDR3 DNA: TGCAGTGCTAGCGATAGTACAGGGGCGATGGGGACTGAAGCTTTCTTT. It is translated as CSASDSTGAMGTEAFF.

This sequence joins TRBV7-2 and TRBJ1-2, with a possible D match to TRBD1 (6 bases). CDR1 SGHTA and CDR2 FQGNSA come from the germline V gene. V was pared by 3 bases and J by 8 bases, with 13 bases between. The CDR3 has 13 amino acids. CDR3 residues: CASSFLQGAGYTF. CDR3 DNA: TGTGCCAGCAGCTTTTTACAGGGTGCGGGCTACACCTTC.

The V gene is TRBV7-2, the J gene TRBJ2-3; D not resolved. In germline, CDR1 is SGHTA, CDR2 FQGNSA. The CDR3 runs 16 residues. With 1 base removed from V and 1 base from J, the gap between germline ends came to 12 bases. CDR3 DNA sequence: TGTGCCAGCAGCTTAGGTCTTTCGTCGGGCACAGATACGCAGTATTTT. This codes for CASSLGLSSGTDTQYF.

In this sample, this clonotype turned up a few times. The V call is TRBV7-2, the J call TRBJ2-1; possible D gene TRBD1, 6 bases. There are 15 residues in the CDR3. V lost 0 bases to trimming and J lost 3 bases, with 9 bases between them. Germline V gene sequence: CDR1 SGHTA, CDR2 FQGNSA. This CDR3 is CASSLAGHNYNEQFF. CDR3 DNA sequence: TGTGCCAGCAGCTTAGCGGGACACAACTACAATGAGCAGTTCTTC.

This clonotype has only a few counts. J is TRBJ2-7 and V is TRBV20-1; TRBD2 aligns across 8 bases. V lost 4 bases, J lost 0 bases, and 8 bases stayed unmatched. CDR1 DFQATT and CDR2 SNEGSKA come from the germline V gene (reference sequence). The CDR3 length is 15 residues. The CDR3 is CSAIPTSGTSYEQYF. CDR3 nucleotide sequence: TGCAGTGCTATCCCTACTAGCGGAACCTCCTACGAGCAGTACTTC.

The chain carries TRBV11-3 and TRBJ2-3; D gene unclear. Germline values: CDR1 SGHNT, CDR2 YENEEA. Trimming removed 2 bases at V and 2 bases at J, with 11 bases between. CDR3 length equals 15 residues. CDR3 DNA sequence: TGTGCCAGCAGCTTACGGACCGACCTCACAGATACGCAGTATTTT. Translation: CASSLRTDLTDTQYF.